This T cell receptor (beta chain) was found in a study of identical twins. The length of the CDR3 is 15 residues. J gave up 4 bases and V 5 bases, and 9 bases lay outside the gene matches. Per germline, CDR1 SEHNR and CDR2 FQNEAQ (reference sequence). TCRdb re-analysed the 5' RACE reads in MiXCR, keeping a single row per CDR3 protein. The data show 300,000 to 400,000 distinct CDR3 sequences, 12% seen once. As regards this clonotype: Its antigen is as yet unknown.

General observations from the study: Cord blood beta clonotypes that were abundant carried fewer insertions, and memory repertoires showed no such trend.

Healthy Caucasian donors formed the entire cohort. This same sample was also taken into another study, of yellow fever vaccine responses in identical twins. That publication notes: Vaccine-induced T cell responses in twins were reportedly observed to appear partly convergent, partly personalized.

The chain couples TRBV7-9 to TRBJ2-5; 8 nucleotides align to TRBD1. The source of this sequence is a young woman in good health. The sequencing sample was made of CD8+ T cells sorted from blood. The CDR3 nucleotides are TGTGCCAGCAGCCCCCCAGGACAGGGACGAGAGACCCAGTACTTC. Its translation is CASSPPGQGRETQYF.